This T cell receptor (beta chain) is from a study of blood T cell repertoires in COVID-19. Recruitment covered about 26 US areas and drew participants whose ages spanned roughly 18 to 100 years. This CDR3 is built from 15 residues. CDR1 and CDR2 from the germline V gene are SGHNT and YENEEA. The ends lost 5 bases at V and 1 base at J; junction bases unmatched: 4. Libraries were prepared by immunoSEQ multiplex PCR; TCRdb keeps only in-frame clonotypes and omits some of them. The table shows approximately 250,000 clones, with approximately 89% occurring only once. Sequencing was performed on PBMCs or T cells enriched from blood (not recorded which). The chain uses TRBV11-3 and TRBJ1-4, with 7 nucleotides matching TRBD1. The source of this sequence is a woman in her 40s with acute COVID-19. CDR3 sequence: CASSARQGTNEKLFF. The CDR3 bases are TGTGCCAGCAGCGCTCGACAGGGAACTAATGAAAAACTGTTTTTT.